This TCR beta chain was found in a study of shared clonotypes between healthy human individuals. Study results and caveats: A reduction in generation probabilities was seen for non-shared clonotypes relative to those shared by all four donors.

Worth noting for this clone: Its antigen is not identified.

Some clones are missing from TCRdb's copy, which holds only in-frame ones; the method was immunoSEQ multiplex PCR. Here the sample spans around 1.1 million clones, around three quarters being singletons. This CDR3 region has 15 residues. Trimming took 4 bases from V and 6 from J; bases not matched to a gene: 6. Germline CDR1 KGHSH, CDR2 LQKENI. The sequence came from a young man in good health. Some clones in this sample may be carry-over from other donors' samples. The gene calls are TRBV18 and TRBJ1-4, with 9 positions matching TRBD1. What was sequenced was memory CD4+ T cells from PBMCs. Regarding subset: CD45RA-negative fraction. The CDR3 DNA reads TGTGCCAGCTCACTCCGACAGGGGGAGGATGAAAAACTGTTTTTT. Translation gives CASSLRQGEDEKLFF. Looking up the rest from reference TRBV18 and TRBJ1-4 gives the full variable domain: NAGVMQNPRHLVRRRGQEARLRCSPMKGHSHVYWYRQLPEEGLKFMVYLQKENIIDESGMPKERFSAEFPKEGPSILRIQQVVRGDSAAYFCASSLRQGEDEKLFFGSGTQLSVL.